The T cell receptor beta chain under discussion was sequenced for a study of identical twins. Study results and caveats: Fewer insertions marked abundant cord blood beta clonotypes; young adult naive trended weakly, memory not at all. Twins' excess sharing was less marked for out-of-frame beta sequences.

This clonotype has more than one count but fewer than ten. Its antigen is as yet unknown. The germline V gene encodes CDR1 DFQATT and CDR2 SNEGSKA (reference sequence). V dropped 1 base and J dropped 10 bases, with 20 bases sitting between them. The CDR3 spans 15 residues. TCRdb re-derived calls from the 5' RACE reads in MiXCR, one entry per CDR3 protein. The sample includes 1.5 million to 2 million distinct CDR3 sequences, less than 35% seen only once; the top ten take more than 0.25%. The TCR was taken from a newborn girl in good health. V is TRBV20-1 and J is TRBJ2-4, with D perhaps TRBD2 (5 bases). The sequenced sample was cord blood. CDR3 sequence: CSARARREASKIQYF. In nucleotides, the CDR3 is TGCAGTGCTAGAGCCCGACGGGAAGCCTCAAAAATTCAGTACTTC.